This entry concerns a single T cell receptor beta chain. Cohort allocation depended upon clinical history that participants reported. Donors in Cohort 3 counted as recovered after two negative PCRs, clearance, or symptom resolution. The sample originates from a study of blood T cell repertoires in COVID-19. In the authors' workflow: Reference gene primer amplification gave nucleated cell count estimates. Profiling relied on immunoSEQ multiplex PCR, and the TCRdb table lists in-frame clones only, not all of them. That table furnishes V, J and clone size, whereas the DNA furnished D and trimming. The sample contains about 190,000 clones, around four fifths of which appear only once. The ends were cut back, 3 bases at V and 4 bases at J, with 13 bases in the middle. The germline V gene has CDR1 MGHRA and CDR2 YSYEKL. The CDR3 spans 15 residues.

The chain has TRBV4-1 and TRBJ1-5; maybe TRBD1 (6 bases). This TCR was sampled from a woman in her fifties or sixties who had recovered from COVID-19. Input material: PBMCs or T cells enriched from blood (not recorded which). The CDR3 region has the DNA TGCGCCAGCAGCCAGCAGGGGCAGGGGAATCAGCCCCAGCATTTT. It is translated as CASSQQGQGNQPQHF.